These 7 T cell receptor beta chains were all obtained from the same sample, sequenced in a study of identical twins. TCRdb reprocessed the 5' RACE reads via MiXCR and lists one record per CDR3 protein. The sample contains about 700,000 distinct CDR3 sequences, 8.6% of which appear only once. These data are also associated with another study on yellow fever vaccine responses in identical twins.

The material sequenced was PBMCs. The receptors derive from a woman under 30 in good health.

The chain uses TRBV5-6 and TRBJ2-3; weak D call: TRBD1 (5 bases). The CDR3 has 13 amino acids. V gave up 4 bases and J gave up 6 bases, with 12 bases separating them. Germline V gene data show CDR1 as SGHDT and CDR2 as YYEEEE. The DNA of the CDR3 is TGTGCCAGCAGCCGGACACAGCCGGATACGCAGTATTTT. Translated: CASSRTQPDTQYF.

This clonotype has a count of ten or more. The CDR3: CSVEVGGNDQPQHF. CDR3 DNA sequence: TGCAGCGTTGAAGTAGGAGGGAATGATCAGCCCCAGCATTTT. The chain uses TRBV29-1 and TRBJ1-5; D not certain. The CDR3 consists of 14 residues. Germline-derived CDR1 and CDR2 are SQVTM and ANQGSEA. V lost 1 base and J 5 bases, leaving 12 bases between the germline ends.

This clonotype was seen a few times. This chain uses TRBV5-1 with TRBJ2-7, with a tentative D call TRBD2 (6 bases). This CDR3 is built from 12 residues. Trimming stripped 5 bases from V and 5 bases from J, with 11 bases between. Germline CDR1 reads SGHRS; CDR2 reads YFSETQ. This CDR3 is CASRGGGDEQYF. DNA for the CDR3: TGCGCCAGCAGGGGGGGAGGCGACGAGCAGTACTTC. Looking up the rest from reference TRBV5-1 and TRBJ2-7 gives the full variable domain: KAGVTQTPRYLIKTRGQQVTLSCSPISGHRSVSWYQQTPGQGLQFLFEYFSETQRNKGNFPGRFSGRQFSNSRSEMNVSTLELGDSALYLCASRGGGDEQYFGPGTRLTVT.

This clonotype has more than one count but fewer than ten. The chain joins TRBV27 to TRBJ2-3; no definite D call. V lost 4 bases, J lost 0 bases, and 11 bases lay in between. This CDR3 has 15 amino acids. Germline lookup yields CDR1 MNHEY and CDR2 SMNVEV (reference sequence). CDR3 in DNA: TGTGCCAGCAGTTCACTACTAACTAGCACAGATACGCAGTATTTT. This encodes CASSSLLTSTDTQYF.

This clonotype was seen repeatedly, ten times or more. The junction does not match germline at one end; this may be a read error. The CDR3 spells CSVGTSGNPGELFF. The CDR3 nucleotides are TGCAGCGTTGGGACTAGCGGGAACCCCGGGGAGCTGTTTTTT. V gene TRBV29-1 combines with J gene TRBJ2-2, with TRBD2 matching over 12 bases. The germline V gene encodes CDR1 SQVTM and CDR2 ANQGSEA. The CDR3 covers 14 residues.

The chain uses TRBV10-3 and TRBJ2-1; 9 bases align to TRBD1. Germline V gives CDR1 ENHRY, CDR2 SYGVKD. The CDR3 is 13 residues long. V lost 7 bases and J lost 7; bases outside the gene matches: 5. Here the CDR3 DNA reads TGTGCCATCACCTCAGGACAGGGGAATGAGCAGTTCTTC. Encoded protein: CAITSGQGNEQFF.

V gene TRBV10-3 combines with J gene TRBJ2-5; D remains ambiguous. The V gene lost 0 bases and the J gene lost 3 bases, with 11 bases spanning the gap. The V gene's germline CDR1 is ENHRY and CDR2 SYGVKD. The CDR3 loop spans 15 amino acids. The CDR3 bases are TGTGCCATCAGTGAGTCGATAAACAGAGAAGAGACCCAGTACTTC. Protein: CAISESINREETQYF.